These T cell receptor beta chains were read from a single sample in a study of tumor and adjacent non-tumor tissue in lung cancer. From the multiplex PCR reads, TCRdb called clonotypes with MiXCR, one entry per CDR3 protein. The sample lists about 93,000 distinct CDR3 sequences, more than 60% seen once, with around 16% in the top ten. What was sequenced was lung tumor tissue. These receptors were taken from a man between 65 and 85 years old with non-small cell lung cancer. The conserved cysteine and the conserved F or W are not part of the CDR3 here. Fields, in order: V gene, D gene, CDR3 protein. The D gene is left open where the match is weak.

TRBV6-5	-	ASSHGARADGYT
TRBV6-1	-	ASSDRGNTEAF
TRBV29-1	TRBD2	SVRLAGVETQY
TRBV6-2/TRBV6-3	-	ASTDMQETQY
TRBV12-3/TRBV12-4	TRBD1	ASSLGQVQPQH
TRBV28	-	AISLYDRQDTQY
TRBV11-1	-	ASSPDGRYNELF
TRBV24-1	-	AASDPGPNQQPQH
TRBV6-1	-	VTVDSGQY
TRBV12-3/TRBV12-4	TRBD1	ASSSRQGRTEAF
TRBV20-1	-	SARDSGRGVDELF
TRBV11-3	-	ASSLLGMVGANVLT
TRBV30	-	AWSRPSYNSPLH
TRBV28	-	ASGYGRRLNTEAF
TRBV12-3/TRBV12-4	-	ASSPEVWGAPLH
TRBV20-1	TRBD2	SARASQQRGMVYEQY
TRBV11-2	-	ASSPAEYEQH
TRBV7-9	-	ASSPPLGYGYT
TRBV12-3/TRBV12-4	-	ASSLWAGGNTIY
TRBV11-2	-	ASSLTVAGYGHI
TRBV29-1	-	SSRGGLGTDTQY
TRBV6-6	TRBD1	ASRNRGLSYEQY
TRBV4-1	-	ASSQNPGAGGTDTQY
TRBV5-4	TRBD1	ASSRRTGSSNEQF
TRBV2	-	ASRARGKETQY
TRBV6-1	-	ASSAGQFFSTGELF
TRBV6-6	-	ATDYYGYT
TRBV12-3/TRBV12-4	-	AGSFGRQMKTGELF
TRBV5-6	-	ASSLRVAASRRDTQY
TRBV5-1	-	ASSLGRTNEKLF
TRBV10-2	-	AIRRDAGELF
TRBV7-3	TRBD1	ASSLGYEGAGAF
TRBV11-2	TRBD2	ASNSDLAGGSGQY
TRBV28	-	ASRDHNEQF
TRBV11-2	-	ASSLLWGSTGELF
TRBV10-2	TRBD1	ASSAQDRARDEQY
TRBV11-2	TRBD1	TSSRHEDRASYEQY
TRBV24-1	-	ATSDTRAYNEQF
TRBV20-1	TRBD1	SASQGADTIY
TRBV6-1	-	AGSAEESSGANILT
TRBV11-2	TRBD1	VSSSMRTGTSPIH
TRBV5-5	TRBD2	ASGPKGLAGTQPGELS
TRBV10-2	TRBD2	ASSSSGGSDTQY
TRBV6-1	-	ANTLEGGMPAF